One sample yielded the 9 T cell receptor beta chains listed below, sequenced in a study of a mutant IDH1 vaccine in newly diagnosed glioma. No cognate antigen is known for these TCRs. As to time point: week 47, end of study. Every single dose of the vaccine, 300 ug of mutant IDH1 20-mer peptide, came with topical imiquimod. TCRdb keeps only in-frame clones here, not all; method: immunoSEQ multiplex PCR. Counted here are approximately 80,000 clones, about 81% occurring once; the ten biggest clones make up 4% to 5.5%. Sequencing was performed on PBMCs, taken from a glioma patient whose treatment included an IDH1 peptide vaccine. The receptor source for this set is a man aged 40-50 years with glioma.

This sequence joins TRBV7-2 and TRBJ1-1; tentatively, D is TRBD1 (6 bases). The CDR3 consists of 15 residues. Per germline, CDR1 SGHTA and CDR2 FQGNSA. Trimming cost V 5 bases and J 5 bases, with 18 bases left between them. The CDR3 DNA reads TGTGCCAGCAGCCCAACAGGGTTGCAGGGGACTGAAGCTTTCTTT. This gives the protein CASSPTGLQGTEAFF. The full variable domain, its missing parts supplied by reference TRBV7-2 and TRBJ1-1, is GAGVSQSPSNKVTEKGKDVELRCDPISGHTALYWYRQSLGQGLEFLIYFQGNSAPDKSGLPSDRFSAERTGGSVSTLTIQRTQQEDSAVYLCASSPTGLQGTEAFFGQGTRLTVV.

This sequence joins TRBV28 and TRBJ2-7; 7 nucleotides agree with TRBD1. Germline V gene lookup returns CDR1 MDHEN and CDR2 SYDVKM. This CDR3 is 15 amino acids long. With 10 bases clipped from V and 1 base from J, the junction kept 13 bases outside the gene matches. The DNA of the CDR3 is TGTGCCATCTCCCGCCCCACAGGGGTATCCTACGAGCAGTACTTC. The encoded protein is CAISRPTGVSYEQYF.

This clone has only a few counts. The rearrangement joins TRBV19 to TRBJ1-1; D remains ambiguous. CDR1 is LNHDA, CDR2 SQIVND, per germline (reference sequence). Trimming pared 5 bases from V and 2 bases from J, leaving 6 bases between. The CDR3 has 12 residues. CDR3 sequence reads: CASSLGNTEAFF. CDR3 coding DNA: TGTGCCAGTAGTTTGGGTAACACTGAAGCTTTCTTT.

The chain has TRBV7-9 and TRBJ2-1; 9 bases fit TRBD2. CDR1 SEHNR and CDR2 FQNEAQ come from the germline V gene (reference sequence). CDR3 length: 16 residues. V lost 2 bases, J lost 6 bases, and 8 bases stayed unmatched. CDR3 in amino acids: CASSLIIAGEVNEQFF. In DNA form, the CDR3 reads TGTGCCAGCAGCTTAATAATAGCGGGGGAGGTCAATGAGCAGTTCTTC.

This chain connects TRBV7-2 to TRBJ1-2; possibly TRBD1 for D (5 bases). Per the germline V gene, CDR1 is SGHTA and CDR2 is FQGNSA. The V end was cut by 5 bases, the J end by 8 bases, with 24 bases between. This CDR3 is 16 amino acids long. The CDR3 bases are TGTGCCAGCAGCCCCTCTCCCGGACATTTCCTATGGGGCTACACCTTC. Amino acids: CASSPSPGHFLWGYTF.

The rearrangement uses TRBV6-5 and TRBJ1-1, with no clear D. The CDR3 loop spans 13 amino acids. The germline V and J ends were trimmed by 5 bases and 11 bases, with 18 bases remaining between them. Germline CDR1 and CDR2: MNHEY and SVGAGI. As DNA, the CDR3 is TGTGCCAGCAGTCCCCCTCACCAAATGGGGGCTTTCTTT. Translating gives CASSPPHQMGAFF.

As to this clone: Mismatch with germline at one junction end may stem from a read error. V is TRBV7-7 and J is TRBJ2-4, with D maybe TRBD1 (7 bases). The CDR3 is 20 residues long. Germline-derived CDR1 and CDR2 are SSHAT and FNYEAQ (reference sequence). CDR3 amino acids: CASSLGFRGGQGGTKNIQYF. In DNA form, the CDR3 reads TGTGCTAGCAGCTTAGGATTTCGGGGCGGCCAGGGGGGAACCAAAAACATTCAGTACTTC. The full variable domain, rest sourced from reference TRBV7-7 and TRBJ2-4, is GAGVSQSPRYKVTKRGQDVTLRCDPISSHATLYWYQQALGQGPEFLTYFNYEAQPDKSGLPSDRFSAERPEGSISTLTIQRTEQRDSAMYRCASSLGFRGGQGGTKNIQYFGAGTRLSVL.

In this sample, this clone turned up a few times. CDR3 in amino acids: CASSDRDRGQGTEAFF. The CDR3 nucleotides are TGTGCCAGCAGCGACCGGGACAGGGGGCAAGGCACTGAAGCTTTCTTT. The rearrangement links TRBV5-4 to TRBJ1-1, with 12 bases lining up with TRBD1. J lost 4 bases, V lost 4 bases, and 8 bases had no gene match. Per germline, CDR1 SGHNT and CDR2 YYREEE (reference sequence). CDR3 size: 16 residues.

The chain links TRBV10-3 to TRBJ2-1; TRBD1 matches 9 bases. The CDR3 contains 16 residues. Germline trimming cut 6 bases from V and 4 bases from J; bases unmatched to any gene: 10. The V gene's germline CDR1 is ENHRY and CDR2 SYGVKD. CDR3 protein: CAIRRGSGTGYNEQFF. Here the CDR3 DNA reads TGTGCCATCAGGAGGGGGTCCGGGACAGGGTACAATGAGCAGTTCTTC.